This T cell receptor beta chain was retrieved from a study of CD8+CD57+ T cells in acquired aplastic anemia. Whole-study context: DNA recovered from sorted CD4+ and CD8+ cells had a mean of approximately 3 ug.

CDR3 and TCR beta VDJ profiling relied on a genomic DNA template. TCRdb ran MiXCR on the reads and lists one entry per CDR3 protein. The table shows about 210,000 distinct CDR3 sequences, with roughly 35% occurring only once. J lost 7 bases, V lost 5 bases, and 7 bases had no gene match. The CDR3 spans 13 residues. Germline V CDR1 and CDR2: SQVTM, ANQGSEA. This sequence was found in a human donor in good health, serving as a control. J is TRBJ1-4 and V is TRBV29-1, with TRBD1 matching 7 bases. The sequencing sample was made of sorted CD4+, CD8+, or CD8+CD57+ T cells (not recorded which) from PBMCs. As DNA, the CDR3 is TGCAGCGTTATGGGGCAGGGGGGTGAAAAACTGTTTTTT. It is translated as CSVMGQGGEKLFF.